The rows below give T cell receptor beta chains drawn from one sample of a study of naive and memory T cell subsets. In TCRdb, the UMI-ligation and nested PCR reads were re-called with MiXCR into one record per CDR3 protein. The table has around 30,000 distinct CDR3 sequences, about 6.2% seen once; the top ten hold approximately 2.8%. The sample in question was skin, obtained from a tuberculin skin test site. The origin of the receptors is an adult in good health. CDR3s include the opening cysteine and the closing phenylalanine or tryptophan. D genes are given only for firm matches. The size field is filled for only some rows; it gives once, few, many or a size class.

cdr3_aa | cdr3_nt | j_call | d_call | v_call | cdr3_length | clone_size
CASSPGQGAVTEAFF | TGCGCCAGCAGCCCGGGACAGGGGGCGGTGACTGAAGCTTTCTTT | TRBJ1-1 | TRBD1 | TRBV4-1 | 15 | few
CASSHNRARRNEQFF | TGTGCCAGCAGCCATAACCGGGCCCGGCGGAATGAGCAGTTCTTC | TRBJ2-1 | - | TRBV3-1 | 15 | many
CASSLVGSPNEKLFF | TGCGCCAGCAGCTTGGTGGGGTCTCCTAATGAAAAACTGTTTTTT | TRBJ1-4 | - | TRBV5-1 | 15 | many
CASSPPGGTEAFF | TGTGCCAGCTCACCACCGGGTGGCACTGAAGCTTTCTTT | TRBJ1-1 | - | TRBV18 | 13 | many
CASSWDRGGGNGYTF | TGTGCCAGCAGCTGGGACAGGGGAGGAGGCAATGGCTACACCTTC | TRBJ1-2 | TRBD1 | TRBV7-2 | 15 | many
CSARGLAGERYTGELFF | TGCAGTGCTAGAGGACTAGCGGGGGAACGATACACCGGGGAGCTGTTTTTT | TRBJ2-2 | TRBD2 | TRBV20-1 | 17 | few
CASIAGVSYNEQFF | TGTGCCAGCATAGCGGGGGTGTCCTACAATGAGCAGTTCTTC | TRBJ2-1 | TRBD2 | TRBV6-1 | 14 | medium-sized
CASSPSLAAQYF | TGTGCCAGCAGCCCGTCCTTAGCGGCCCAGTATTTT | TRBJ2-3 | - | TRBV4-2 | 12 | many
CASSPGIYNSPLHF | TGTGCCAGCAGTCCCGGGATTTATAATTCACCCCTCCACTTT | TRBJ1-6 | - | TRBV12-3/TRBV12-4 | 14 | -
CASSLPTQPGSTDTQYF | TGTGCCAGCAGCTTACCAACCCAGCCAGGGAGCACAGATACGCAGTATTTT | TRBJ2-3 | - | TRBV7-8 | 17 | many
CASSPMMEDTQYF | TGTGCCAGCAGTCCCATGATGGAGGATACGCAGTATTTT | TRBJ2-3 | - | TRBV27 | 13 | many
CASSGPTGELFF | TGTGCCAGCAGCGGTCCCACCGGGGAGCTGTTTTTT | TRBJ2-2 | - | TRBV12-3/TRBV12-4 | 12 | many
CASSQDITGGFGGYTF | TGCGCCAGCAGCCAAGATATCACAGGGGGGTTCGGCGGCTACACCTTC | TRBJ1-2 | TRBD1 | TRBV4-1 | 16 | many
CASSQAQNYGYTF | TGTGCCAGCAGCCAAGCACAGAACTATGGCTACACCTTC | TRBJ1-2 | - | TRBV3-1 | 13 | many
CASSLQGGNQPQHF | TGTGCCAGCAGCCTACAGGGCGGCAATCAGCCCCAGCATTTT | TRBJ1-5 | - | TRBV2 | 14 | many
CASSYEAGGGYTF | TGTGCCAGCAGTTACGAGGCAGGGGGTGGCTACACCTTC | TRBJ1-2 | TRBD1 | TRBV6-5 | 13 | many
CASSPEAGADTQYF | TGTGCCAGCAGCCCCGAGGCGGGGGCAGATACGCAGTATTTT | TRBJ2-3 | TRBD2 | TRBV5-4 | 14 | few
CASSRTGYSYEQYF | TGTGCCAGCAGTCGGACAGGATACTCCTACGAGCAGTACTTC | TRBJ2-7 | TRBD1 | TRBV6-5 | 14 | -
CASSVEAGGLRTDTQYF | TGTGCCAGCAGCGTAGAGGCAGGGGGCTTGAGGACAGATACGCAGTATTTT | TRBJ2-3 | TRBD1 | TRBV9 | 17 | many
CASSLMSRGPRTDTQYF | TGTGCCAGCAGCTTAATGTCTCGAGGTCCCCGCACAGATACGCAGTATTTT | TRBJ2-3 | - | TRBV7-3 | 17 | medium-sized
CASSLPGTAGTEAFF | TGTGCCAGCAGCTTGCCTGGTACAGCCGGGACTGAAGCTTTCTTT | TRBJ1-1 | - | TRBV5-6 | 15 | many
CASSPQQGETQYF | TGTGCCAGCAGTCCCCAACAGGGGGAGACCCAGTACTTC | TRBJ2-5 | TRBD1 | TRBV27 | 13 | many
CASSAWDGGNEQFF | TGTGCCAGCAGCGCCTGGGACGGCGGCAATGAGCAGTTCTTC | TRBJ2-1 | - | TRBV9 | 14 | -
CASSLGGFNEKLFF | TGTGCCAGCAGCTTAGGGGGGTTTAATGAAAAACTGTTTTTT | TRBJ1-4 | - | TRBV7-2 | 14 | few
CASSSTPDLTEAFF | TGTGCCAGCAGCTCAACTCCGGACTTAACTGAAGCTTTCTTT | TRBJ1-1 | - | TRBV7-3 | 14 | few
CASSLAQGTLSYNEQFF | TGCGCCAGCAGCTTGGCTCAAGGGACCCTTTCCTACAATGAGCAGTTCTTC | TRBJ2-1 | - | TRBV5-1 | 17 | medium-sized
CSGGARGLNTEAFF | TGCAGCGGGGGGGCCAGGGGTTTGAACACTGAAGCTTTCTTT | TRBJ1-1 | - | TRBV29-1 | 14 | medium-sized
CATSRDTDRGTEEPQHF | TGTGCCACCAGCAGAGATACGGACAGGGGGACGGAGGAACCCCAGCATTTT | TRBJ1-5 | TRBD1 | TRBV15 | 17 | few
CASSPPNQETQYF | TGTGCCAGCTCACCGCCTAACCAAGAGACCCAGTACTTC | TRBJ2-5 | - | TRBV18 | 13 | many
CASSLQGVNTEAFF | TGTGCCAGCTCACTACAGGGGGTGAACACTGAAGCTTTCTTT | TRBJ1-1 | TRBD1 | TRBV19 | 14 | -
CASSIAASPRDEQFF | TGTGCCAGTAGTATAGCGGCTTCCCCGAGGGATGAGCAGTTCTTC | TRBJ2-1 | - | TRBV19 | 15 | many
CASSNGQRNTEAFF | TGTGCCAGCAGTAACGGACAGAGGAACACTGAAGCTTTCTTT | TRBJ1-1 | - | TRBV12-3/TRBV12-4 | 14 | -
CASRDPGQVPYEQYF | TGTGCCAGCAGGGATCCGGGACAAGTGCCCTACGAGCAGTACTTC | TRBJ2-7 | - | TRBV5-8 | 15 | -
CASSDPRVSTDTQYF | TGTGCCAGCAGCGACCCCCGAGTTAGCACAGATACGCAGTATTTT | TRBJ2-3 | - | TRBV13 | 15 | many
CASSLSRNTEAFF | TGTGCCAGCAGTTTATCCCGGAACACTGAAGCTTTCTTT | TRBJ1-1 | - | TRBV27 | 13 | many
CASSVGLAGASSTDTQYF | TGTGCCAGCAGCGTAGGGCTAGCGGGGGCCTCTAGCACAGATACGCAGTATTTT | TRBJ2-3 | TRBD2 | TRBV9 | 18 | many
CASSLRSGGEYEQYF | TGTGCCAGCAGCTTAAGGAGCGGGGGGGAGTACGAGCAGTACTTC | TRBJ2-7 | TRBD2 | TRBV7-2 | 15 | few
CASSLALNFGYTF | TGTGCCAGCAGCTTAGCGTTAAACTTTGGCTACACCTTC | TRBJ1-2 | - | TRBV7-9 | 13 | few
CSADNRDLQETQYF | TGCAGTGCTGACAACCGGGACCTACAAGAGACCCAGTACTTC | TRBJ2-5 | - | TRBV20-1 | 14 | many
CSVFVGDVNYGYTF | TGCAGCGTCTTCGTTGGAGACGTTAACTATGGCTACACCTTC | TRBJ1-2 | - | TRBV29-1 | 14 | many
CASSLGTVSSYEQYF | TGTGCCAGCAGCCTGGGGACAGTTAGCTCCTACGAGCAGTACTTC | TRBJ2-7 | TRBD1 | TRBV7-9 | 15 | many
CASRKGQGMAPLHF | TGTGCCAGCAGGAAGGGACAGGGGATGGCACCCCTCCACTTT | TRBJ1-6 | TRBD1 | TRBV25-1 | 14 | many
CATSRDLLAGGLSYNEQFF | TGTGCCACCAGCAGAGATTTACTAGCGGGGGGGCTCTCCTACAATGAGCAGTTCTTC | TRBJ2-1 | TRBD2 | TRBV15 | 19 | many
CASSLIRSGANVLTF | TGTGCCAGCAGCTTAATCCGCTCTGGGGCCAACGTCCTGACTTTC | TRBJ2-6 | - | TRBV7-3 | 15 | many
CSAVGSGGKLNNEQFF | TGCAGTGCCGTGGGTTCGGGGGGGAAATTGAACAATGAGCAGTTCTTC | TRBJ2-1 | TRBD2 | TRBV20-1 | 16 | many
CTSSLEPGQSFSNTGELFF | TGCACCAGCAGTTTGGAGCCGGGACAGTCCTTCTCGAACACCGGGGAGCTGTTTTTT | TRBJ2-2 | TRBD1 | TRBV27 | 19 | many
CASWAGFGTEAFF | TGTGCCAGCTGGGCAGGGTTCGGTACTGAAGCTTTCTTT | TRBJ1-1 | - | TRBV3-1 | 13 | many
CASSHGTVVDGYTF | TGTGCCAGCAGTCACGGGACAGTAGTAGATGGCTACACCTTC | TRBJ1-2 | TRBD1 | TRBV6-6 | 14 | many
CASSRTSYGYTF | TGTGCCAGCAGCCGGACATCTTATGGCTACACCTTC | TRBJ1-2 | - | TRBV3-1 | 12 | many
CASSFYLTSGGATDTQYF | TGTGCCAGCAGCTTTTACCTGACTAGCGGGGGGGCCACAGATACGCAGTATTTT | TRBJ2-3 | TRBD2 | TRBV5-4 | 18 | few
CASSAGLAGGETQYF | TGCGCCAGCAGCGCGGGACTAGCGGGGGGAGAGACCCAGTACTTC | TRBJ2-5 | TRBD2 | TRBV5-1 | 15 | many
CSVETGGYEQYF | TGCAGCGTTGAAACGGGGGGTTACGAGCAGTACTTC | TRBJ2-7 | TRBD2 | TRBV29-1 | 12 | many
CASSLGQGEAFF | TGTGCCAGCAGTTTGGGACAGGGCGAAGCTTTCTTT | TRBJ1-1 | TRBD1 | TRBV12-3/TRBV12-4 | 12 | few
CASSVGIVSSGANVLTF | TGTGCCAGCAGCGTAGGAATTGTGAGCTCTGGGGCCAACGTCCTGACTTTC | TRBJ2-6 | - | TRBV9 | 17 | many
CSARQGAVDTQYF | TGCAGCGCCCGACAGGGGGCCGTAGATACGCAGTATTTT | TRBJ2-3 | TRBD1 | TRBV29-1 | 13 | medium-sized
CASSLTVAKNIQYF | TGTGCCAGCAGTTTGACGGTGGCCAAAAACATTCAGTACTTC | TRBJ2-4 | - | TRBV12-3/TRBV12-4 | 14 | many
CASSTTSGVNLEQFF | TGTGCCAGCAGCACGACTAGCGGGGTGAATCTTGAGCAGTTCTTC | TRBJ2-1 | TRBD2 | TRBV7-9 | 15 | many
CASRREAGELFF | TGTGCCAGCCGGCGGGAGGCCGGGGAGCTGTTTTTT | TRBJ2-2 | TRBD2 | TRBV12-3/TRBV12-4 | 12 | many
CASSLALDGLSYEQYF | TGCGCCAGCAGCTTGGCCCTCGATGGGCTGTCCTACGAGCAGTACTTC | TRBJ2-7 | - | TRBV5-1 | 16 | many
CASSRDRAPNYEQYF | TGTGCCAGCAGCCGCGACAGGGCCCCGAATTACGAGCAGTACTTC | TRBJ2-7 | TRBD1 | TRBV3-1 | 15 | many